These T cell receptor beta chains were read from a single sample in a study of cytomegalovirus exposure and HLA in healthy donors. Produced via immunoSEQ multiplex PCR; TCRdb's table is partial and in-frame only. This table has tens of thousands of clones, approximately 76% appearing once. The sequenced sample was PBMCs. The origin of the receptors is a male donor in good health and CMV-seronegative. Both conserved end residues are part of each CDR3. The order of the fields is CDR3 DNA, CDR3 protein, V gene, J gene, clone size, D gene. D genes are given only for firm matches. Clone sizes are given selectively: once, few, many, or a class where the clone is expanded.

TGCAGCGCGCAGGGACTAGCAACCTACAATGAGCAGTTCTTC,CSAQGLATYNEQFF,TRBV29-1,TRBJ2-1,-,TRBD2
TGTGCCAGCAGTCCCAACGAGCGGGGATACACAGATACGCAGTATTTT,CASSPNERGYTDTQYF,TRBV27,TRBJ2-3,-,TRBD2
TGTGCCAGCAGCTTAGAAGGAGGGACAGATACGCAGTATTTT,CASSLEGGTDTQYF,TRBV7-3,TRBJ2-3,-,-
TGTGCCAGCAGTTACTTGAAACAGGGGACTGAAGCTTTCTTT,CASSYLKQGTEAFF,TRBV6-5,TRBJ1-1,few,TRBD1
TGCGCCAGCAGCTTGGAAGGGGCGAGGGGAAACACCATATATTTT,CASSLEGARGNTIYF,TRBV5-1,TRBJ1-3,-,-
TGCGCCAGCAGCCAAGGGGCCGGGGGTAATATGAATGAAAAACTGTTTTTT,CASSQGAGGNMNEKLFF,TRBV4-3,TRBJ1-4,-,-
TGTGCCAGCAGTGTAACCGGTAATGAAAAACTGTTTTTT,CASSVTGNEKLFF,TRBV28,TRBJ1-4,-,-
TGTGCCAGCTCAACTAGCGGGAGGATCGAGCAGTACTTC,CASSTSGRIEQYF,TRBV18,TRBJ2-7,-,TRBD2
TGTGCCAGCAGTCAGACAGGGATACAGCCCCAGCATTTT,CASSQTGIQPQHF,TRBV2,TRBJ1-5,few,TRBD1
TGTGCCAGCAGTTCGGGACTAGCGGTATCCTACGAGCAGTACTTC,CASSSGLAVSYEQYF,TRBV28,TRBJ2-7,-,TRBD2
TGCGCCAGCAGCCCTAACAAGAGGACAGGGGCTGGGGCCAACGTCCTGACTTTC,CASSPNKRTGAGANVLTF,TRBV4-3,TRBJ2-6,-,TRBD1
TGTGCCAGCAGCTTAGGAGCGGGGGCTAGCACAGATACGCAGTATTTT,CASSLGAGASTDTQYF,TRBV7-8,TRBJ2-3,few,TRBD2
TGTGCCAGCAGCTGGGGGGGCACAAGTCAGCCCCAGCATTTT,CASSWGGTSQPQHF,TRBV28,TRBJ1-5,-,-
TGTGCCAGCAGCTTAGGGGGGGGGCTCGCCTACGAGCAGTACTTC,CASSLGGGLAYEQYF,TRBV7-9,TRBJ2-7,-,-
TGTGCCAGCAGTTTTGCACACCCTCCCTTCGAGCAGTACTTC,CASSFAHPPFEQYF,TRBV28,TRBJ2-7,few,-
TGTGCCTGGGGCTACGGGGGGAGCACTGAAGCTTTCTTT,CAWGYGGSTEAFF,TRBV30,TRBJ1-1,-,-
TGTGCCAGCAGCTTATTTACCGCGGGCCCCTATGGCTACACCTTC,CASSLFTAGPYGYTF,TRBV11-2,TRBJ1-2,few,-
TGTGCGGGCGACTCTGGGGCCAACGTCCTGACTTTC,CAGDSGANVLTF,TRBV2,TRBJ2-6,-,-
TGTGCCAGCAGTCTACAAGGACAGGGAACCTACGAGCAGTACTTC,CASSLQGQGTYEQYF,TRBV6-5,TRBJ2-7,-,TRBD1
TGCGCCAGCAGCCAAGATTCTTCGGGTTCCGGGGAGCTGTTTTTT,CASSQDSSGSGELFF,TRBV4-3,TRBJ2-2,once,-
TGTGCCAGCAGCACCCGACAGGGTTGGACTGAAGCTTTCTTT,CASSTRQGWTEAFF,TRBV5-4,TRBJ1-1,-,TRBD1
TGTGCCAGCAGCTTGGACAGGGATGGAAACACCATATATTTT,CASSLDRDGNTIYF,TRBV7-9,TRBJ1-3,-,TRBD1
TGTGCCAGCAGCCAAACCCCGGGGAGAGATACGCAGTATTTT,CASSQTPGRDTQYF,TRBV7-2,TRBJ2-3,-,-
TGTGCCAGTAGTATGTATGAGGCCCGGGGTCAGCCCCAGCATTTT,CASSMYEARGQPQHF,TRBV19,TRBJ1-5,-,-
TGTGCCAGCTCACCAATGGTAGCCGGGACAGGCTCCGACTATGGCTACACCTTC,CASSPMVAGTGSDYGYTF,TRBV18,TRBJ1-2,-,TRBD1
TGTGCCAGCAGCCTGGACAGGAGGGGACGCTATGAAAAACTGTTTTTT,CASSLDRRGRYEKLFF,TRBV7-2,TRBJ1-4,-,TRBD1
TGTGCCAGCAGCTTTTATAGCTTGAACACTGAAGCTTTCTTT,CASSFYSLNTEAFF,TRBV7-9,TRBJ1-1,few,-
TGTGCCAGCAGCGTAGCGGGGGCTAATGAAAAACTGTTTTTT,CASSVAGANEKLFF,TRBV9,TRBJ1-4,-,-
TGTGCCTGGAGAGTCGCGGGGGCCAAGTACCAGCAAGAGACCCAGTACTTC,CAWRVAGAKYQQETQYF,TRBV30,TRBJ2-5,-,-
TGTGCCAGCAGGGGAGGCTACAATGAGCAGTTCTTC,CASRGGYNEQFF,TRBV6-6,TRBJ2-1,few,-
TGCAGTGGCCGACTAATCTACGAGCAGTACTTC,CSGRLIYEQYF,TRBV20-1,TRBJ2-7,-,-
TGTGCCAGCAGCTATAGACTAGCGGGAGAAGAGACCCAGTACTTC,CASSYRLAGEETQYF,TRBV7-2,TRBJ2-5,-,TRBD2
TGCCCCCACTCCATTCTCCTCAACTCCGAAATACTAGAGGCAGATACGCAGTATTTT,CPHSILLNSEILEADTQYF,TRBV23-1,TRBJ2-3,-,-
TGTGCCAGCAGCTTCCCCAAAGGCCAAGGACAGAACACTGAAGCTTTCTTT,CASSFPKGQGQNTEAFF,TRBV7-2,TRBJ1-1,few,-
TGTGCCAGCAGTTACTCGATGGGGGGAAGCAATCAGCCCCAGCATTTT,CASSYSMGGSNQPQHF,TRBV6-6,TRBJ1-5,-,-
TGCGCCAGCAGCTCGGCGGGGAGCAATGGCTACACCTTC,CASSSAGSNGYTF,TRBV5-1,TRBJ1-2,-,-
TGTGCCAGCACCCCTTCTCAGGGAAAGTACAATGAGCAGTTCTTC,CASTPSQGKYNEQFF,TRBV28,TRBJ2-1,-,-
TGCGCCAGCAGCCAAGATTGGGGCATCGCCTACGAGCAGTACTTC,CASSQDWGIAYEQYF,TRBV4-3,TRBJ2-7,-,-
TGTGCCACCAGCAGAGGGAGTTCTGGAGGGTCACTCTCATACTCTGGGGCCAACGTCCTGACTTTC,CATSRGSSGGSLSYSGANVLTF,TRBV15,TRBJ2-6,-,-
TGTGCCAGCAGGGACGACAGTAACACTGAAGCTTTCTTT,CASRDDSNTEAFF,TRBV6-6,TRBJ1-1,-,-
TGTGCCAGCAGCTTAGCTAGACACTACGAGCAGTACTTC,CASSLARHYEQYF,TRBV7-2,TRBJ2-7,-,-
TGCGCCAGCAGCTTGCTACTAGCCAACACCGGGGAGCTGTTTTTT,CASSLLLANTGELFF,TRBV5-1,TRBJ2-2,-,-
TGTGCCAGCAGCGTTACAGGACAGGAGAAGACCCAGTACTTC,CASSVTGQEKTQYF,TRBV9,TRBJ2-5,-,TRBD1
TGTGCCAGCAGCCAGCGGGACGGATGGATATACGAGCAGTACTTC,CASSQRDGWIYEQYF,TRBV5-6,TRBJ2-7,-,TRBD2
TGTGCCAGCAGTGAAGCGCAGAGGCCCAACTATGGCTACACCTTC,CASSEAQRPNYGYTF,TRBV6-1,TRBJ1-2,-,-
TGTGCCAGTACCATGGGTCCAGGGGGTGGATCCTACGAGCAGTACTTC,CASTMGPGGGSYEQYF,TRBV19,TRBJ2-7,-,TRBD1
TGTGCCAGCAGTCGCTGGGCCCGTTTTGGACAGGAGAATGGAAACACCATATATTTT,CASSRWARFGQENGNTIYF,TRBV16,TRBJ1-3,-,TRBD1
TGTGCCAGCAGCTCGACAGGGTTATCCCGCTATGGCTACACCTTC,CASSSTGLSRYGYTF,TRBV5-4,TRBJ1-2,-,TRBD1
TGTGCCAGCACATTCACAGGGGCCGGCTACAATGAGCAGTTCTTC,CASTFTGAGYNEQFF,TRBV6-6,TRBJ2-1,-,TRBD1
TGTGCCAGCAGCCCGGGGGGGCAAAGAAAACTGTTTTTT,CASSPGGQRKLFF,TRBV11-3,TRBJ1-4,-,-
TGCAGCGCTCAAAGTAGCTCCTACGAGCAGTACTTC,CSAQSSSYEQYF,TRBV29-1,TRBJ2-7,-,-
TGTGCCAGCAGCCCGGTTTCCTACGAGCAGTACTTC,CASSPVSYEQYF,TRBV7-2,TRBJ2-7,-,-